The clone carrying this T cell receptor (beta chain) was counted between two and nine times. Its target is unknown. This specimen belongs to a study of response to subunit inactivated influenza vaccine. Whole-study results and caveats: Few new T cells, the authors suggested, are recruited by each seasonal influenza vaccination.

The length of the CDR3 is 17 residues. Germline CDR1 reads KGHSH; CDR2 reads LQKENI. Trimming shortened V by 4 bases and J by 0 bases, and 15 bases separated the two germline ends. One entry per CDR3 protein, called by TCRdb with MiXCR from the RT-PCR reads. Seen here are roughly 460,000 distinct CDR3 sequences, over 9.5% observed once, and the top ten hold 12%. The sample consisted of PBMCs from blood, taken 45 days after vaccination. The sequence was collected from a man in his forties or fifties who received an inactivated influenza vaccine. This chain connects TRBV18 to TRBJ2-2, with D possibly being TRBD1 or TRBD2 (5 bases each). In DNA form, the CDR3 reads TGTGCCAGCTCACAGGGGACGGCCTATGCGAACACCGGGGAGCTGTTTTTT. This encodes CASSQGTAYANTGELFF.